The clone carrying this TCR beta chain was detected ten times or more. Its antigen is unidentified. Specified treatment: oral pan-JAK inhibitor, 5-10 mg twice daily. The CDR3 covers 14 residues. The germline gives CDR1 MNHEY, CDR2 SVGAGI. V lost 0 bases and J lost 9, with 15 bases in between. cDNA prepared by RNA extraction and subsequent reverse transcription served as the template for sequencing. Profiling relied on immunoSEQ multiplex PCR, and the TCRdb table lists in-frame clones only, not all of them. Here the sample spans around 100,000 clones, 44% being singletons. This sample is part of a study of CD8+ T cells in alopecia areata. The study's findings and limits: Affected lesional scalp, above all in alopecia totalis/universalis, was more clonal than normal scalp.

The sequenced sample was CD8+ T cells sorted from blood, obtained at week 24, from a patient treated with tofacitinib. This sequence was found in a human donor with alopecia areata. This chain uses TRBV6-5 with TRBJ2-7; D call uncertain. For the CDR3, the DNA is TGTGCCAGCAGTTACTCGTTCGATAATTTGCGGCAGTACTTC. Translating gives CASSYSFDNLRQYF.